The 2 T cell receptor beta chains listed next were all sequenced from one sample in a study of response to subunit inactivated influenza vaccine. MiXCR was run by TCRdb on the RT-PCR reads, yielding one entry per CDR3 protein. In the table there are about 540,000 distinct CDR3 sequences, 14% of which are singletons. The input for sequencing was PBMCs from blood, taken 12 days after vaccination. These receptors all stem from a man aged 45-60 years who received an inactivated influenza vaccine.

This clonotype was picked up a small number of times. The rearrangement joins TRBV18 to TRBJ2-7, with no clear D. V was pared by 5 bases and J by 6 bases, with 8 bases between. This CDR3 is built from 11 residues. The germline CDR1 and CDR2 sequences are KGHSH and LQKENI. The CDR3 DNA reads TGTGCCAGCTCAGATCGGATCGAGCAGTACTTC. Protein: CASSDRIEQYF.

The table lists this clonotype with a few counts. The chain carries TRBV10-3 and TRBJ1-1; weak D call: TRBD1 (5 bases). V was shortened by 6 bases and J by 1 base, with 12 bases between the two germline ends. The CDR3 is 14 residues long. Germline V gene data show CDR1 as ENHRY and CDR2 as SYGVKD. This CDR3 is CAIRPQGQNTEAFF. The CDR3 DNA sequence: TGTGCCATCAGGCCCCAGGGCCAGAACACTGAAGCTTTCTTT.